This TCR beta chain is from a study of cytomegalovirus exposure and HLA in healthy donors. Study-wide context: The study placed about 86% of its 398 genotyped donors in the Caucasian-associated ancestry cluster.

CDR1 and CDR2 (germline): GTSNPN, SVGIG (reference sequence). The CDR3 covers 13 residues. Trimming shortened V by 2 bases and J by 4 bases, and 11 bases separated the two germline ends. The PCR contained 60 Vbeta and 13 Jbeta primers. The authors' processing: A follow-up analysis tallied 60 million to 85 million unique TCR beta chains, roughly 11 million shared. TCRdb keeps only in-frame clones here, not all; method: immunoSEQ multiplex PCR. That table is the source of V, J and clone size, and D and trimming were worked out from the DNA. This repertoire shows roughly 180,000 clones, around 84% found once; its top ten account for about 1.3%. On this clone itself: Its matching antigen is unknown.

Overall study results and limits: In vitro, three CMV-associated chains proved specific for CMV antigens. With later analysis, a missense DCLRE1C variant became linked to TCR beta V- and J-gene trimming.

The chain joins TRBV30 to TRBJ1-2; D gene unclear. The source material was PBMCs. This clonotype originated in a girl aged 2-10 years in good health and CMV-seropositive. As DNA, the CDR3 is TGTGCCTGGAGTAGTAATACTGTCTATGGCTACACCTTC. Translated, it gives CAWSSNTVYGYTF.